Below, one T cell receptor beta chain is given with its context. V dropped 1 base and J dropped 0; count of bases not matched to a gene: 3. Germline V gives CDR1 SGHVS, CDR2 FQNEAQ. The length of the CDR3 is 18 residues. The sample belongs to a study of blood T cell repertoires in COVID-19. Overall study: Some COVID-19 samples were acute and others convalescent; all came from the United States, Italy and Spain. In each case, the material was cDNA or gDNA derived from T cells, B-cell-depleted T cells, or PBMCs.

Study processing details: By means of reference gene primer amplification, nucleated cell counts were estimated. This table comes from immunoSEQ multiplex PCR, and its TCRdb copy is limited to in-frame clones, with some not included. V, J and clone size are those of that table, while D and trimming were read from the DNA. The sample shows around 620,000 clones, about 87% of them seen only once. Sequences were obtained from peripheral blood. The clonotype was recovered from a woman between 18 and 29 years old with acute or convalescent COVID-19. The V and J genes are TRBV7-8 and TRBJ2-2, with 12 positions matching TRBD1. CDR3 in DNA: TGTGCCAGCAGCTTAGTCGGGACAGGGGGCGCGAACACCGGGGAGCTGTTTTTT. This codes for CASSLVGTGGANTGELFF.